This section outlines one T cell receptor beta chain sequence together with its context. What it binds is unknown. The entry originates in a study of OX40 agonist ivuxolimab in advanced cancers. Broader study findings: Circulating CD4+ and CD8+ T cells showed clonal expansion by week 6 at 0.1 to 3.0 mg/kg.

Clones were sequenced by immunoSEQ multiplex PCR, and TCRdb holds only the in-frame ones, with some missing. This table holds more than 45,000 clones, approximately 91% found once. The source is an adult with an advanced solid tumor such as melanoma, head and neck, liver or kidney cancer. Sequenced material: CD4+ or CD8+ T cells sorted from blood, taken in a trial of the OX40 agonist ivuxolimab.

For the CDR3, the DNA is TGTGCCAGCAGTTACTCAACCTGGTCAGGGGGAGAGACCCAGTACTTC. Its protein product is CASSYSTWSGGETQYF. The rearrangement joins TRBV6-5 to TRBJ2-5, with 7 nucleotides matching TRBD1. The CDR3 length is 16 residues. Losses at the gene ends were 0 bases for V and 4 bases for J; bases not matched to a gene: 8. The germline CDR1 and CDR2 sequences are MNHEY and SVGAGI.